These 16 T cell receptor beta chains originate from one sample sequenced in a study of control samples from healthy donors and cancer patients. Here immunoSEQ multiplex PCR was the method, and the copy in TCRdb shows in-frame clones only, minus some. The sample records 200,000 to 250,000 clones, around 94% being singletons. Source material: blood. Source of these receptors: a man aged 45-65 years in good health.

V and J are TRBV11-2 and TRBJ2-3; D is perhaps TRBD2 (6 bases). The germline CDR1 and CDR2 sequences are SGHAT and FQNNGV. The CDR3 is made up of 12 amino acids. V was cut by 5 bases and J by 8 bases, with 11 bases left in between. The CDR3 nucleotides are TGTGCCAGCAGCCAGGAGACTAGTACGCAGTATTTT. Translation: CASSQETSTQYF.

The chain couples TRBV7-8 to TRBJ1-5; D unresolved. Per the germline V gene, CDR1 is SGHVS and CDR2 is FQNEAQ. V lost 1 base, J lost 7 bases, and 17 bases lay in between. CDR3 length: 16 amino acids. The CDR3 is CASSLVGHGSGQPQHF. CDR3 DNA sequence: TGTGCCAGCAGCTTAGTAGGTCACGGGTCTGGGCAGCCCCAGCATTTT.

The rearrangement uses TRBV19 and TRBJ1-2; weak D call: TRBD1 (5 bases). CDR1 LNHDA and CDR2 SQIVND come from the germline V gene (reference sequence). The CDR3 covers 17 residues. Trimming cost V 5 bases and J 8 bases, with 27 bases left between them. CDR3 amino acids: CASSPPSLRQLFLGYTF. For the CDR3, the DNA is TGTGCCAGTAGTCCACCCTCACTCCGACAGCTTTTTCTAGGCTACACCTTC.

The chain is built from TRBV24-1 and TRBJ1-5; TRBD1 might be the D (5 bases). Germline values: CDR1 KGHDR, CDR2 SFDVKD. V lost 9 bases and J lost 4, with 18 bases in between. The CDR3 spans 15 residues. CDR3 region: CATSLGQGLNQPQHF. In DNA form, the CDR3 reads TGTGCCACCTCCCTTGGGCAGGGACTAAATCAGCCCCAGCATTTT.

The chain carries TRBV6-5 and TRBJ1-2, with a weak D call TRBD1 (5 bases). Trimming cost V 8 bases and J 4 bases, with 11 bases left between them. The CDR3 runs 12 residues. The germline V gene encodes CDR1 MNHEY and CDR2 SVGAGI. For the CDR3, the DNA is TGTGCCAGCGGCAGGGACGGCTATGGCTACACCTTC. This codes for CASGRDGYGYTF.

This chain connects TRBV28 to TRBJ2-7; D remains ambiguous. Looked up from germline, CDR1 is MDHEN and CDR2 is SYDVKM. This CDR3 has 13 amino acids. The germline V and J ends were trimmed by 2 bases and 6 bases, with 11 bases remaining between them. The CDR3 nucleotides are TGTGCCAGCAGTTTAAACGCTGCCCCCGAGCAGTACGTC. The encoded protein is CASSLNAAPEQYV.

The V and J genes are TRBV10-1 and TRBJ1-2; tentative D call: TRBD1 (5 bases). Trimming removed 10 bases from V and 2 bases from J, with 17 bases in between. Germline V lookup: CDR1 WNHNN, CDR2 SYGVQD (reference sequence). The CDR3 extends over 14 amino acids. CDR3 DNA: TGCGCCACCAGACCCAGCAGGGTCAACTATGGCTACACCTTC. This sequence encodes CATRPSRVNYGYTF.

The sample holds one count of this clone. V gene TRBV28 combines with J gene TRBJ2-5; D unclear. Trimming shortened V by 6 bases and J by 5 bases, and 10 bases separated the two germline ends. CDR3 length: 12 residues. In germline, CDR1 is MDHEN, CDR2 SYDVKM. This CDR3 is CASRRVGETQYF. The CDR3 DNA reads TGTGCCAGCAGACGGGTCGGGGAGACCCAGTACTTC.

This clone appeared once. V is TRBV18 and J is TRBJ2-1; D unclear. The germline gives CDR1 KGHSH, CDR2 LQKENI. This CDR3 is 13 amino acids long. V dropped 4 bases and J dropped 5 bases, with 9 bases sitting between them. DNA of the CDR3: TGTGCCAGCTCACGGGGTGTGAACAATGAGCAGTTCTTC. It codes for CASSRGVNNEQFF. Full variable domain (missing parts from reference TRBV18 and TRBJ2-1): NAGVMQNPRHLVRRRGQEARLRCSPMKGHSHVYWYRQLPEEGLKFMVYLQKENIIDESGMPKERFSAEFPKEGPSILRIQQVVRGDSAAYFCASSRGVNNEQFFGPGTRLTVL.

The genes are TRBV27 and TRBJ2-7; 7 bases line up with TRBD1. V lost 1 base, J lost 7 bases, and 10 bases stayed unmatched. CDR3 length equals 15 residues. The germline gives CDR1 MNHEY, CDR2 SMNVEV (reference sequence). CDR3 coding DNA: TGTGCCAGCAGTTTATGGGGCAGGGGGTGGGGGGAGCAGTACTTC. Amino acid sequence: CASSLWGRGWGEQYF.

The gene calls are TRBV19 and TRBJ1-2, with unresolved D. Trimming stripped 9 bases from V and 4 bases from J, with 12 bases between. Per the germline V gene, CDR1 is LNHDA and CDR2 is SQIVND (reference sequence). The CDR3 loop spans 12 amino acids. CDR3 coding DNA: TGTGCCAGCCAAGTCCAGACCTATGGCTACACCTTC. This encodes CASQVQTYGYTF.

The chain couples TRBV7-2 to TRBJ2-5; 7 nucleotides match TRBD1. V lost 4 bases to trimming and J lost 1 base; unmatched junction nucleotides: 6. The CDR3 totals 15 residues. CDR1 and CDR2 (germline): SGHTA, FQGNSA. CDR3 amino acids: CASSSRQGIQETQYF. The CDR3 coding sequence is TGTGCCAGCAGCTCTAGACAGGGCATCCAAGAGACCCAGTACTTC.

The rearrangement uses TRBV9 and TRBJ1-4; the D gene is possibly TRBD1 (6 bases). CDR1 and CDR2 (germline): SGDLS, YYNGEE. V gave up 0 bases and J gave up 8 bases, with 11 bases separating them. The CDR3 is 14 residues long. This CDR3 is CASSVAPTGEKLFF. For the CDR3, the DNA is TGTGCCAGCAGCGTAGCTCCGACAGGAGAAAAACTGTTTTTT. Combining the CDR3 with reference TRBV9 and TRBJ1-4 gives the whole variable domain DSGVTQTPKHLITATGQRVTLRCSPRSGDLSVYWYQQSLDQGLQFLIQYYNGEERAKGNILERFSAQQFPDLHSELNLSSLELGDSALYFCASSVAPTGEKLFFGSGTQLSVL.

The chain uses TRBV7-2 and TRBJ1-5; a weak D match, TRBD1 (5 bases). CDR1 is SGHTA and CDR2 is FQGNSA in the germline V gene. The CDR3 consists of 17 residues. The V and J ends lost 6 bases and 0 bases respectively, with 18 bases between them. DNA of the CDR3: TGTGCCAGCAGAAATCCTGGGGGGGTAAATAGCAATCAGCCCCAGCATTTT. Translation gives CASRNPGGVNSNQPQHF.

With regard to this clone: Sequence at one end of the junction differs from germline and may be a read error. The chain recombines TRBV5-1 with TRBJ1-2; D call uncertain. Looked up from germline, CDR1 is SGHRS and CDR2 is YFSETQ. The CDR3 totals 14 residues. DNA of the CDR3: TGCGTCAGCAGTCCCTGGCCCGGCGAGCCTGGCTACACCTTC. Amino acid sequence: CVSSPWPGEPGYTF.

This chain joins TRBV18 and TRBJ1-1, with a possible D match to TRBD1 (6 bases). Germline CDR1 and CDR2: KGHSH and LQKENI. CDR3 length equals 15 residues. Trimming removed 2 bases at V and 1 base at J, with 11 bases between. The CDR3 region is CASSPRGGKNTEAFF. CDR3 in DNA: TGTGCCAGCTCACCAAGGGGGGGCAAGAACACTGAAGCTTTCTTT.